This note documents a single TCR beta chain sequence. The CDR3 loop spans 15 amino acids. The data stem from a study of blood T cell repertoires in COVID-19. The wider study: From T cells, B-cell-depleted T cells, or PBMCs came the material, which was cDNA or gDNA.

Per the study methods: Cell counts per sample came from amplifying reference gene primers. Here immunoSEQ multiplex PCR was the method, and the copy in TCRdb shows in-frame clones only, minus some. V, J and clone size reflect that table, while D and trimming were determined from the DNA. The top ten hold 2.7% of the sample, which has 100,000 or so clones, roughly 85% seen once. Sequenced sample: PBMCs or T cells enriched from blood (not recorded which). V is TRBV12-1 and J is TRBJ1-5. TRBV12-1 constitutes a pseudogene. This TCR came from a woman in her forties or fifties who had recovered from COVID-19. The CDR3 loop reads CASSSGSRDNQPQHF. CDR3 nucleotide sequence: TGTGCCAGCAGCTCGGGATCTCGGGATAATCAGCCCCAGCATTTT.